The T cell receptor (beta chain) described here comes from a study of T cells in Graves' hyperthyroidism and ophthalmopathy. TCR beta CDR3 regions were amplified from RNA transcripts. The TCR CDR3 was amplified in a first-round RT-PCR using the HTBI primer set. MiXCR, run by TCRdb on the multiplex PCR reads, gives a single entry per CDR3 protein. The repertoire has fewer than 450,000 distinct CDR3 sequences, about 16% of them found once; the top ten carry roughly a fifth. This CDR3 contains 15 residues. Germline V gives CDR1 KGHDR, CDR2 SFDVKD. The J segment lost 2 bases and the V segment lost 4 bases, leaving 4 bases of the junction unmatched.

This chain links TRBV24-1 with TRBJ2-7, with 10 positions matching TRBD1. Sequenced sample: blood. This sequence was found in a woman in her sixties with Graves' ophthalmopathy. As DNA, the CDR3 is TGTGCCACCAGTGACCCCGGGACAGGGGCCTACGAGCAGTACTTC. Amino acids: CATSDPGTGAYEQYF.